This TCR beta chain was captured by sequencing in a study of blood T cell repertoires in COVID-19. The wider study: Acute-phase and convalescent COVID-19 samples originated in the United States, Italy and Spain. T cells, B-cell-depleted T cells, or PBMCs provided the cDNA or gDNA that served as material.

This clone was detected only a few times. This table comes from immunoSEQ multiplex PCR, and its TCRdb copy is limited to in-frame clones, with some not included. The data show 80,000 or so clones, 80% to 90% seen once. CDR3 length: 15 amino acids. V gave up 5 bases and J gave up 6 bases, with 20 bases separating them. From germline, CDR1 is GTSNPN and CDR2 SVGIG (reference sequence). Material: peripheral blood. The TCR sequence derives from a woman aged 60-75 years with acute or convalescent COVID-19. The rearrangement links TRBV30 to TRBJ2-1, with TRBD2 as a possible D gene (7 bases). CDR3 DNA: TGTGCCTGGGACTTGGGCGGGGGCATTGGCAATGAGCAGTTCTTC. Protein: CAWDLGGGIGNEQFF.